Presented here are 27 T cell receptor beta chains from one specimen sequenced in a study of blood T cell repertoires in COVID-19. Clones were read by immunoSEQ multiplex PCR, and TCRdb kept only the in-frame ones, dropping some. The table records 250,000 to 400,000 clones, about 87% of them present only once. Sequencing input: peripheral blood. These receptors all come from a woman younger than 45 with COVID-19, enrolled during active disease.

Here the CDR3 reads CASSESGQGREKLFF. The CDR3 bases are TGTGCCAGCAGTGAATCGGGACAGGGTCGTGAAAAACTGTTTTTT. V gene TRBV6-1 combines with J gene TRBJ1-4; 9 bases agree with TRBD1. The CDR3 runs to 15 residues. The germline V gene has CDR1 MNHNS and CDR2 SASEGT. V dropped 2 bases and J dropped 7; count of bases not matched to a gene: 5.

This chain uses TRBV19 with TRBJ2-5, with 11 bases that match TRBD2. Germline assignment: CDR1 LNHDA and CDR2 SQIVND (reference sequence). CDR3 length: 15 amino acids. The ends lost 3 bases at V and 2 bases at J; junction bases unmatched: 2. In DNA form, the CDR3 reads TGTGCCAGTAGTATTATAGCGGGGGGGCAAGAGACCCAGTACTTC. Encoded protein: CASSIIAGGQETQYF.

This clone was picked up one time. The chain combines TRBV5-6 with TRBJ1-3, with TRBD1 matching over 7 bases. Germline V lookup: CDR1 SGHDT, CDR2 YYEEEE. The CDR3 contains 15 residues. Trimming took 4 bases from V and 0 from J; bases not matched to a gene: 4. The CDR3 sequence: CASSPGTDSGNTIYF. The CDR3 DNA follows: TGTGCCAGCAGCCCCGGGACAGACTCTGGAAACACCATATATTTT.

The chain combines TRBV7-8 with TRBJ2-3, with 9 bases lining up with TRBD2. The CDR3 covers 18 residues. The V segment lost 1 base and the J segment 1 base; nucleotides outside the gene matches: 9. Germline V gives CDR1 SGHVS, CDR2 FQNEAQ. This CDR3 reads CASSLDGGGARGTDTQYF. CDR3 bases: TGTGCCAGCAGCTTAGATGGCGGGGGGGCCAGGGGCACAGATACGCAGTATTTT.

In this sample, this clone turned up a few times. The V and J genes are TRBV9 and TRBJ1-1, with D unclear. Looked up from germline, CDR1 is SGDLS and CDR2 is YYNGEE. Trimming removed 0 bases at V and 0 bases at J, with 12 bases between. The CDR3 runs to 16 residues. CDR3 sequence reads: CASSVGADGVNTEAFF. CDR3 bases: TGTGCCAGCAGCGTAGGGGCAGACGGGGTGAACACTGAAGCTTTCTTT.

The J gene is TRBJ2-3, the V gene TRBV3-1 (or the pseudogene TRBV3-2); possibly TRBD2 for D (6 bases). Looked up from germline, CDR1 is LGHDT and CDR2 is YNNKEL (reference sequence). The CDR3 totals 14 residues. DNA of the CDR3: TGTGCTTGCGGGGTGGGACCGAACACAGATACGCAGTATTTT. It codes for CACGVGPNTDTQYF.

The V gene is TRBV19, the J gene TRBJ2-2; no definite D call. Deletions cut 6 bases from V and 4 bases from J, with 9 bases between. Germline values: CDR1 LNHDA, CDR2 SQIVND (reference sequence). This CDR3 is 13 amino acids long. CDR3 DNA: TGTGCCAGTAGCCCCGCGCCCACCGGGGAGCTGTTTTTT. It specifies CASSPAPTGELFF.

The chain links TRBV11-2 to TRBJ1-6; 7 positions agree with TRBD1. Looked up from germline, CDR1 is SGHAT and CDR2 is FQNNGV. V was clipped by 6 bases and J by 7 bases; unmatched bases: 9. This CDR3 is 15 amino acids long. CDR3 sequence (DNA): TGTGCCAGCAGTCCATTCAACAGGGGAAATTCACCCCTCCACTTT. This gives the protein CASSPFNRGNSPLHF.

The gene calls are TRBV9 and TRBJ1-2, with unresolved D. The germline V and J ends were trimmed by 7 bases and 8 bases, with 15 bases remaining between them. Per germline, CDR1 SGDLS and CDR2 YYNGEE. The CDR3 runs 12 residues. In nucleotides, the CDR3 is TGTGCCAGCGCCTACGGTTCCCTGGGCTACACCTTC. Protein: CASAYGSLGYTF.

The chain employs TRBV19 and TRBJ1-6, with D possibly TRBD1 on 6 matching bases. Between the trimmed V and J ends, which lost 4 bases and 3 bases, there was a span of 10 bases. CDR1 and CDR2 from the germline V gene are LNHDA and SQIVND (reference sequence). The length of the CDR3 is 15 residues. This chain's CDR3 is CASSRQAFYNSPLHF. In DNA, the CDR3 is TGTGCCAGTAGTAGACAGGCCTTCTATAATTCACCCCTCCACTTT.

J is TRBJ2-4 and V is TRBV11-3; D remains ambiguous. Germline-derived CDR1 and CDR2 are SGHNT and YENEEA. The CDR3 has 15 amino acids. V lost 4 bases, J lost 0 bases, and 10 bases lay in between. The CDR3 sequence is CASSSTSEAKNIQYF. In DNA, the CDR3 is TGTGCCAGCAGCTCCACATCCGAAGCCAAAAACATTCAGTACTTC. Together with reference TRBV11-3 and TRBJ2-4, the CDR3 gives the full variable domain: EAGVVQSPRYKIIEKKQPVAFWCNPISGHNTLYWYLQNLGQGPELLIRYENEEAVDDSQLPKDRFSAERLKGVDSTLKIQPAELGDSAVYLCASSSTSEAKNIQYFGAGTRLSVL.

This clone was seen only once. This rearrangement joins TRBV6-1 to TRBJ2-7; weak D call: TRBD2 (5 bases). Germline V lookup: CDR1 MNHNS, CDR2 SASEGT. The ends were cut back, 3 bases at V and 2 bases at J, with 8 bases in the middle. The length of the CDR3 is 13 residues. CDR3 bases: TGTGCCAGCAGTGAGACCGGGGCCTACGAGCAGTACGTC. Translated: CASSETGAYEQYV.

This chain joins TRBV4-2 and TRBJ1-2; 7 nucleotides line up with TRBD1. Germline-derived CDR1 and CDR2 are LGHNA and YNFKEQ. The ends lost 6 bases at V and 2 bases at J; junction bases unmatched: 6. This CDR3 has 14 amino acids. The CDR3 sequence: CASRPGGGNYGYTF. The CDR3 coding sequence is TGTGCCAGCAGGCCAGGGGGAGGCAACTATGGCTACACCTTC.

The V gene is TRBV14, the J gene TRBJ1-1; TRBD1 aligns across 7 bases. This CDR3 comprises 17 residues. With 0 bases clipped from V and 7 bases from J, the junction kept 14 bases outside the gene matches. Germline CDR1 reads SGHDN; CDR2 reads FVKESK. DNA of the CDR3: TGTGCCAGCAGCCAAGATGCGTGGTACAGGGGCCTCAGTGAAGCTTTCTTT. This gives the protein CASSQDAWYRGLSEAFF.

The chain employs TRBV7-9 and TRBJ1-3; D is ambiguous. Germline V gene data show CDR1 as SEHNR and CDR2 as FQNEAQ (reference sequence). Trimming stripped 7 bases from V and 2 bases from J, with 18 bases between. This CDR3 comprises 16 residues. CDR3 nucleotide sequence: TGTGCCAGCACCCCCGGGTATCCAACCCCTGGAAACACCATATATTTT. Its protein is CASTPGYPTPGNTIYF.

The genes are TRBV3-1 (or the pseudogene TRBV3-2) and TRBJ1-1; D not resolved. This CDR3 has 13 amino acids. V lost 0 bases and J 6 bases, leaving 8 bases between the germline ends. Germline-derived CDR1 and CDR2 are LGHDT and YNNKEL (reference sequence). The CDR3 loop reads CASSQESGAEAFF. CDR3 sequence (DNA): TGTGCCAGCAGCCAAGAATCAGGTGCTGAAGCTTTCTTT.

The rearrangement uses TRBV5-5 and TRBJ1-4; 11 nucleotides align to TRBD1. Germline values: CDR1 SGHKS, CDR2 YYEKEE (reference sequence). The CDR3 loop spans 14 amino acids. Trimming removed 4 bases from V and 7 bases from J; junction bases left unmatched: 3. Written as DNA, the CDR3 is TGTGCCAGCAGCCTAGGGACAGGGGGTGAAAAACTGTTTTTT. Translating it yields CASSLGTGGEKLFF.

The CDR3 DNA reads TGTGCCAGCAGTTCCTCTACAGCAGCTAACTATGGCTACACCTTC. It translates to CASSSSTAANYGYTF. The V gene is TRBV6-2 or TRBV6-3, the J gene TRBJ1-2; D call uncertain. The V gene lost 4 bases and the J gene lost 0 bases, with 12 bases spanning the gap. The CDR3 is 15 residues long. Germline CDR1 and CDR2: MNHEY and SVGEGT.

The chain joins TRBV6-2 or TRBV6-3 to TRBJ1-4; 7 nucleotides match TRBD1. Trimming removed 5 bases from V and 6 bases from J; junction bases left unmatched: 9. Germline assignment: CDR1 MNHEY and CDR2 SVGEGT. CDR3 size: 15 residues. CDR3 nucleotides: TGTGCCAGCAGTGACAGGGCGGCCGTACATGAAAAACTGTTTTTT. It translates to CASSDRAAVHEKLFF.

The chain joins TRBV28 to TRBJ1-4; 9 nucleotides line up with TRBD1. The germline V gene has CDR1 MDHEN and CDR2 SYDVKM. This CDR3 spans 17 amino acids. Trimming cost V 6 bases and J 1 base; bases outside gene matches: 9. In DNA form, the CDR3 reads TGTGCCAGCAGGGAAAATTTGACAGGGGGAACTAATGAAAAACTGTTTTTT. This codes for CASRENLTGGTNEKLFF.

The V gene is TRBV19, the J gene TRBJ1-2; tentatively, D is TRBD1 (5 bases). Germline CDR1 reads LNHDA; CDR2 reads SQIVND (reference sequence). The CDR3 covers 15 residues. Trimming shortened V by 3 bases and J by 6 bases, and 17 bases separated the two germline ends. CDR3 loop: CASSIKGTGRDGYTF. The CDR3, as DNA: TGTGCCAGTAGTATCAAGGGGACGGGGAGGGATGGCTACACCTTC.

This clone was seen more than once but under ten times. The chain has TRBV5-1 and TRBJ1-2; maybe TRBD1 (6 bases). Trimming took 1 base from V and 3 from J, leaving 10 bases between them. This CDR3 is built from 14 residues. Germline CDR1 SGHRS, CDR2 YFSETQ. Written as DNA, the CDR3 is TGCGCCAGCAGCTTGACAGGGAATGACTATGGCTACACCTTC. Translating gives CASSLTGNDYGYTF.

The chain is built from TRBV27 and TRBJ1-4; TRBD1 aligns across 10 bases. CDR1 and CDR2 from the germline V gene are MNHEY and SMNVEV (reference sequence). The CDR3 length is 19 residues. The junction had 9 bases not matched to a gene; V was cut back by 2 bases and J by 0 bases. The DNA of the CDR3 is TGTGCCAGCAGTTTAGATGGAGGACAGGGGGAAGCAACTAATGAAAAACTGTTTTTT. Residues: CASSLDGGQGEATNEKLFF.

V and J are TRBV4-3 and TRBJ1-2; 7 bases map to TRBD1. The V segment lost 4 bases and the J segment 4 bases; nucleotides outside the gene matches: 18. Germline lookup yields CDR1 LGHNA and CDR2 YSLEER. The length of the CDR3 is 18 residues. The DNA for the CDR3 is TGCGCCAGCAGCCCCGGCGTCCCGGGGACAGAAGGGTTCTATGGCTACACCTTC. Its protein product is CASSPGVPGTEGFYGYTF.

The chain carries TRBV18 and TRBJ2-3; 10 nucleotides line up with TRBD2. Trimming removed 4 bases from V and 1 base from J; junction bases left unmatched: 5. The germline gives CDR1 KGHSH, CDR2 LQKENI. The CDR3 has 16 residues. The DNA of the CDR3 is TGTGCCAGCTCACGTGGTAGCGGGGGGCGCACAGATACGCAGTATTTT. Its translation: CASSRGSGGRTDTQYF.

The V gene is TRBV12-3 or TRBV12-4, the J gene TRBJ1-5; D is perhaps TRBD1 (6 bases). This CDR3 comprises 13 residues. Trimming pared 7 bases from V and 1 base from J, leaving 8 bases between. The CDR3 DNA is TGTGCCAGCACCACAGGGAGCAATCAGCCCCAGCATTTT. Its translation is CASTTGSNQPQHF.

This clone was observed a few times. The chain couples TRBV5-1 to TRBJ2-7; D is perhaps TRBD2 (5 bases). There are 15 residues in the CDR3. V shed 4 bases and J shed 4 bases, with 18 bases lying between them. Germline V gene data show CDR1 as SGHRS and CDR2 as YFSETQ. CDR3 DNA sequence: TGCGCCAGCAGCCCCGGACTGGCTATTGAGTACGAGCAGTACTTC. This codes for CASSPGLAIEYEQYF.